This T cell receptor beta chain appears in the sequencing data of a study of blood T cell repertoires in COVID-19. Some clones are missing from TCRdb's copy, which holds only in-frame ones; the method was immunoSEQ multiplex PCR. The sample carries under 200,000 clones, approximately 84% recorded once. V lost 5 bases and J lost 4, with 8 bases in between. The V gene's germline CDR1 is SGHVS and CDR2 FQNEAQ. The CDR3 covers 12 residues. The sequencing input was peripheral blood. The origin of this receptor is a young man with active or convalescent COVID-19. The chain employs TRBV7-8 and TRBJ1-2, with no clear D. CDR3 nucleotide sequence: TGTGCCAGCAGCCGTGAGATCTATGGCTACACCTTC. Its translation is CASSREIYGYTF.